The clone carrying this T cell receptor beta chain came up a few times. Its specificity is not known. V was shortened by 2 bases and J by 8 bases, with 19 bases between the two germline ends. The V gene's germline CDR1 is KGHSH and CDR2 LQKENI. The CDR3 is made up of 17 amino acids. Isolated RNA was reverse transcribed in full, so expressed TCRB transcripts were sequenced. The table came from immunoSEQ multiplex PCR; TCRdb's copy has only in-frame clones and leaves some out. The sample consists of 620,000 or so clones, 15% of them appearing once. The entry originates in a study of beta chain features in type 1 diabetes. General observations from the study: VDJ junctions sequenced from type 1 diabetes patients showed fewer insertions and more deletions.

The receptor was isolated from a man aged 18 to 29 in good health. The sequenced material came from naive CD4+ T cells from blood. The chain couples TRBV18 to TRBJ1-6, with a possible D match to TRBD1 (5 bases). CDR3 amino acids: CASSPFWAPMGDSPLHF. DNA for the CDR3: TGTGCCAGCTCACCATTCTGGGCTCCAATGGGGGATTCACCCCTCCACTTT.